This T cell receptor beta chain was found in a study of blood T cell repertoires in COVID-19. Background on the study: COVID-19 samples, acute and convalescent, were from the United States, Italy and Spain.

Participants came from about 24 US areas, aged roughly 18 to 89 years. Clinical histories supplied by participants themselves formed the basis of cohort assignment. Sequencing was performed with immunoSEQ multiplex PCR; in TCRdb, only in-frame clones are kept and a portion is missing. Of about 60,000 clones in the sample, more than 80% were seen once. This TCR was sampled from a woman in her thirties or forties with acute COVID-19. Sequencing was done on a sample of PBMCs or T cells enriched from blood (not recorded which).

The CDR3 DNA reads as TGTGCCAGCAGTGACAGGGAAGGGCCCTACGAGCAGTACTTC. The encoded protein is CASSDREGPYEQYF. The chain uses TRBV6-1 and TRBJ2-7; D might be TRBD1 (5 bases). V shed 3 bases and J shed 2 bases, with 11 bases lying between them. CDR1 is MNHNS, CDR2 SASEGT, per germline. This CDR3 is built from 14 residues.